These 28 T cell receptor beta chains were all obtained from the same sample, sequenced in a study of cytomegalovirus exposure and HLA in healthy donors. Primers for the PCR totalled 60 Vbeta and 13 Jbeta. Some clones are missing from TCRdb's copy, which holds only in-frame ones; the method was immunoSEQ multiplex PCR. The sample shows 160,000 or so clones, over 75% of them seen only once. Sequencing was carried out using PBMCs. The receptors stem from a man aged 40-49 years in good health and CMV-seropositive.

The J gene is TRBJ1-2, the V gene TRBV28; D not resolved. The V gene's germline CDR1 is MDHEN and CDR2 SYDVKM. The CDR3 has 13 residues. Trimming pared 3 bases from V and 8 bases from J, leaving 13 bases between. This CDR3 is CASSFLQDGGYTF. In DNA form, the CDR3 reads TGTGCCAGCAGTTTTTTGCAGGATGGGGGCTACACCTTC.

The rearrangement links TRBV28 to TRBJ2-7; 9 nucleotides match TRBD1. The J segment lost 5 bases and the V segment lost 1 base, leaving 9 bases of the junction unmatched. The CDR3 runs to 16 residues. The germline V gene has CDR1 MDHEN and CDR2 SYDVKM. CDR3 loop: CASSLYVGTGSDEQYF. CDR3 sequence (DNA): TGTGCCAGCAGTTTATACGTCGGGACAGGGTCCGACGAGCAGTACTTC.

This sequence joins TRBV28 and TRBJ2-5; no clear D gene. V was clipped by 7 bases and J by 5 bases, with 14 bases between them. The CDR3 covers 13 residues. The germline CDR1 and CDR2 sequences are MDHEN and SYDVKM. In DNA, the CDR3 is TGTGCCAGCACCCCCCCGGGTTCCGAGACCCAGTACTTC. It translates to CASTPPGSETQYF. Full variable domain (remainder filled in from reference TRBV28 and TRBJ2-5): DVKVTQSSRYLVKRTGEKVFLECVQDMDHENMFWYRQDPGLGLRLIYFSYDVKMKEKGDIPEGYSVSREKKERFSLILESASTNQTSMYLCASTPPGSETQYFGPGTRLLVL.

The genes are TRBV7-9 and TRBJ2-1; D is possibly TRBD1 (6 bases). This CDR3 spans 17 amino acids. Per germline, CDR1 SEHNR and CDR2 FQNEAQ (reference sequence). V shed 5 bases and J shed 0 bases, with 17 bases lying between them. The CDR3 DNA is TGTGCCAGCAGCGCACCGGGACAAACAGTCTCCTACAATGAGCAGTTCTTC. This sequence encodes CASSAPGQTVSYNEQFF.

Here the CDR3 reads CASSDSKGQGTDTQYF. The DNA of the CDR3 is TGTGCCAGCAGTGACTCGAAGGGACAGGGAACAGATACGCAGTATTTT. This chain links TRBV6-4 with TRBJ2-3; 9 bases line up with TRBD1. J gave up 3 bases and V 0 bases, and 4 bases lay outside the gene matches. Germline CDR1 is MRHNA and CDR2 is SNTAGT. The CDR3 loop spans 16 amino acids.

This clone was detected only once. This chain joins TRBV5-1 and TRBJ2-7, with 7 bases identical to TRBD2. In germline, CDR1 is SGHRS, CDR2 YFSETQ. The CDR3 consists of 15 residues. V shed 4 bases and J 1 base; nucleotides not matched to a gene: 8. The CDR3 protein is CASSPGEGKSYEQYF. Here the CDR3 DNA reads TGCGCCAGCAGCCCCGGGGAGGGGAAATCCTACGAGCAGTACTTC.

This clone was counted a single time. The V call is TRBV27, the J call TRBJ2-4; possibly TRBD2 for D (5 bases). From germline, CDR1 is MNHEY and CDR2 SMNVEV (reference sequence). This CDR3 is 16 amino acids long. The germline V and J ends were trimmed by 0 bases and 3 bases, with 12 bases remaining between them. CDR3 DNA sequence: TGTGCCAGCAGTTTATCACGGGGAGAAGTCAAAAACATTCAGTACTTC. Amino acid sequence: CASSLSRGEVKNIQYF.

The chain links TRBV9 to TRBJ2-7, with 7 bases matching TRBD1. Losses at the gene ends were 4 bases for V and 6 bases for J; bases not matched to a gene: 10. In germline, CDR1 is SGDLS, CDR2 YYNGEE. This CDR3 contains 14 residues. DNA of the CDR3: TGTGCCAGCAGCCCCGGGACAGTCATCTCCGAGCAGTACTTC. This translates into CASSPGTVISEQYF.

The rearrangement uses TRBV18 and TRBJ2-1, with 11 nucleotides matching TRBD1. This CDR3 spans 17 amino acids. V was pared by 4 bases and J by 5 bases, with 10 bases of the junction left unmatched. Germline CDR1 and CDR2: KGHSH and LQKENI. The CDR3 DNA reads TGTGCCAGCTCACGGGGGGGCTCGGACAGGGGGCACAATGAGCAGTTCTTC. This sequence encodes CASSRGGSDRGHNEQFF. Combining the CDR3 with reference TRBV18 and TRBJ2-1 gives the whole variable domain NAGVMQNPRHLVRRRGQEARLRCSPMKGHSHVYWYRQLPEEGLKFMVYLQKENIIDESGMPKERFSAEFPKEGPSILRIQQVVRGDSAAYFCASSRGGSDRGHNEQFFGPGTRLTVL.

The rearrangement uses TRBV5-4 and TRBJ2-5; TRBD2 matches at 14 bases. V lost 4 bases to trimming and J lost 4 bases; unmatched junction nucleotides: 6. From germline, CDR1 is SGHNT and CDR2 YYREEE (reference sequence). The CDR3 runs to 16 residues. DNA for the CDR3: TGTGCCAGCAGCACGCGACTAGCGGGAGGGCTAGAGACCCAGTACTTC. As protein: CASSTRLAGGLETQYF.

The chain links TRBV5-4 to TRBJ1-4; D ambiguous. The CDR3 totals 17 residues. The V end lost 2 bases, the J end lost 0 bases, and 14 bases lay between the germline ends. Germline CDR1 and CDR2: SGHNT and YYREEE (reference sequence). The CDR3 nucleotides read TGTGCCAGCAGCTTCTCTGGAGGGCCGGCAACTAATGAAAAACTGTTTTTT. Translating it yields CASSFSGGPATNEKLFF.

This clone came up a few times. The chain is built from TRBV12-5 and TRBJ2-1, with TRBD2 matching over 13 bases. The CDR3 has 15 residues. J lost 12 bases, V lost 5 bases, and 10 bases had no gene match. Looked up from germline, CDR1 is LGHNT and CDR2 is FRNRAP. CDR3 sequence (DNA): TGTGCTAGTGGTCCGGGACTAGCGGGACTGGGGTGGCAGTTCTTC. This codes for CASGPGLAGLGWQFF.

This clone showed up just once. The chain couples TRBV5-1 to TRBJ1-1; a weak D match, TRBD1 (6 bases). V dropped 2 bases and J dropped 1 base, with 9 bases sitting between them. This CDR3 is built from 14 residues. Germline V gene data show CDR1 as SGHRS and CDR2 as YFSETQ. CDR3 DNA sequence: TGCGCCAGCAGCTTAGGACAGCCGAACACTGAAGCTTTCTTT. It translates to CASSLGQPNTEAFF.

The J gene is TRBJ1-2, the V gene TRBV19; no clear D gene. Trimming cost V 3 bases and J 1 base, with 15 bases left between them. The CDR3 covers 16 residues. CDR1 and CDR2 (germline): LNHDA, SQIVND (reference sequence). The CDR3 region is CASSMGIGPRNYGYTF. CDR3 nucleotides: TGTGCCAGTAGTATGGGCATTGGTCCCCGTAACTATGGCTACACCTTC.

This clone occurred once. The J gene is TRBJ2-7, the V gene TRBV30; 9 bases line up with TRBD2. Germline loops: CDR1 GTSNPN, CDR2 SVGIG (reference sequence). The CDR3 length is 16 residues. Trimming at V came to 0 bases and at J to 3 bases, leaving 9 bases not matched to a gene. CDR3 in amino acids: CAWSVWGAGGSYEQYF. Written as DNA, the CDR3 is TGTGCCTGGAGTGTATGGGGAGCGGGAGGAAGCTACGAGCAGTACTTC.

This clone was counted a few times. The V gene is TRBV5-1, the J gene TRBJ2-3, with D perhaps TRBD2 (6 bases). Trimming shortened V by 4 bases and J by 2 bases, and 14 bases separated the two germline ends. The CDR3 consists of 15 residues. CDR1 and CDR2 (germline): SGHRS, YFSETQ. The CDR3 DNA reads TGCGCCAGCAGCGACCGCCGCGGGGACACAGATACGCAGTATTTT. The encoded protein is CASSDRRGDTDTQYF.

The chain employs TRBV6-1 and TRBJ2-1, with 9 bases that match TRBD2. This CDR3 is 16 amino acids long. Germline loops: CDR1 MNHNS, CDR2 SASEGT. Trimming took 3 bases from V and 5 from J; bases not matched to a gene: 8. This chain's CDR3 is CASSDLGLATNNEQFF. CDR3 DNA sequence: TGTGCCAGCAGTGACCTCGGACTAGCGACCAACAATGAGCAGTTCTTC.

The chain links TRBV5-1 to TRBJ2-1; the D gene is possibly TRBD1 (6 bases). The length of the CDR3 is 14 residues. The V gene's germline CDR1 is SGHRS and CDR2 YFSETQ. Trimming pared 6 bases from V and 2 bases from J, leaving 12 bases between. CDR3 DNA: TGCGCCAGCAAGGGGGAGTGGACCTACAATGAGCAGTTCTTC. Its protein is CASKGEWTYNEQFF.

This clone turned up a few times. The chain recombines TRBV27 with TRBJ2-7; TRBD2 agrees at 12 bases. Germline CDR1 is MNHEY and CDR2 is SMNVEV (reference sequence). The CDR3 length is 14 residues. The trim removed 8 bases at V and 5 bases at J, leaving 7 bases unmatched. The CDR3 spells CASGPSGRVDEQYF. CDR3 nucleotide sequence: TGTGCCAGCGGACCTAGCGGGAGGGTCGACGAGCAGTACTTC.

The rearrangement joins TRBV7-9 to TRBJ2-1; perhaps TRBD2 as D (6 bases). This CDR3 comprises 14 residues. V lost 0 bases to trimming and J lost 8 bases, with 11 bases between them. Looked up from germline, CDR1 is SEHNR and CDR2 is FQNEAQ (reference sequence). For the CDR3, the DNA is TGTGCCAGCAGCTTAGCGGTAGCGGTCGATGAGCAGTTCTTC. It codes for CASSLAVAVDEQFF.

J is TRBJ2-1 and V is TRBV7-9, with 8 bases lining up with TRBD2. With V trimmed by 5 bases and J by 9 bases, 9 bases remained unmatched. CDR1 is SEHNR, CDR2 FQNEAQ, per germline (reference sequence). The CDR3 is 14 amino acids. CDR3 amino acids: CASSPAGTRGEQFF. The CDR3 DNA reads as TGTGCCAGCAGCCCCGCCGGGACTAGAGGTGAGCAGTTCTTC.

In its sample, this clone was seen once. A junction end diverges from the germline sequence, so it may reflect a read error. The chain links TRBV11-2 to TRBJ2-7; 9 bases match TRBD2. The V gene's germline CDR1 is SGHAT and CDR2 FQNNGV. This CDR3 region has 14 residues. The CDR3 reads CASSLAGESYEQYF. The CDR3 coding sequence is TGTGCCAGCAGTTTAGCGGGAGAGTCCTACGAGCAGTACTTC.

The V call is TRBV7-3, the J call TRBJ2-1, with 8 nucleotides matching TRBD1. CDR1 and CDR2 (germline): SGHTA, FQGTGA. With V trimmed by 2 bases and J by 2 bases, 5 bases remained unmatched. CDR3 length: 16 residues. The DNA of the CDR3 is TGTGCCAGCAGCTTAGGGGCAGGGGGCACCTACAATGAGCAGTTCTTC. This sequence encodes CASSLGAGGTYNEQFF.

The rearrangement links TRBV10-1 to TRBJ1-3, with D hard to call. CDR3 length: 15 residues. V was pared by 2 bases and J by 2 bases, with 10 bases between. Germline CDR1 reads WNHNN; CDR2 reads SYGVQD (reference sequence). The chain's CDR3 is CASSEVSETGNTIYF. CDR3 nucleotides: TGCGCCAGCAGTGAGGTGTCCGAGACTGGAAACACCATATATTTT.

CDR3 region: CASSLPGGTGGSGANVLTF. CDR3 DNA: TGTGCCAGCAGCCTACCCGGGGGGACAGGGGGCTCTGGGGCCAACGTCCTGACTTTC. The chain employs TRBV2 and TRBJ2-6; the match to TRBD1 covers 11 bases. Losses at the gene ends were 6 bases for V and 0 bases for J; bases not matched to a gene: 10. The CDR3 contains 19 residues. Germline loops: CDR1 SNHLY, CDR2 FYNNEI.

The chain carries TRBV4-2 and TRBJ2-5, with 9 positions matching TRBD1. CDR3 length: 17 amino acids. With 2 bases clipped from V and 0 bases from J, the junction kept 7 bases outside the gene matches. CDR1 and CDR2 (germline): LGHNA, YNFKEQ. DNA of the CDR3: TGTGCCAGCAGCCAATCTACGCGGACAGGGGACCAAGAGACCCAGTACTTC. Encoded protein: CASSQSTRTGDQETQYF.

The V and J genes are TRBV28 and TRBJ2-1; 7 nucleotides match TRBD2. Germline CDR1 MDHEN, CDR2 SYDVKM. The CDR3 sequence is 13 residues long. After removal of 8 bases from V and 4 bases from J, the junction contained 5 bases not matched to a gene. The CDR3 coding sequence is TGTGCCAGCGGCGGGAGCCCTTACAATGAGCAGTTCTTC. It is translated as CASGGSPYNEQFF.

CDR3 protein: CASSLTATDQPQHF. In DNA form, the CDR3 reads TGTGCCAGCAGCCTGACTGCAACTGATCAGCCCCAGCATTTT. J is TRBJ1-5 and V is TRBV11-1; D uncertain. V was trimmed by 5 bases and J by 5 bases, leaving 13 bases between them. Germline V gene data show CDR1 as SGHAT and CDR2 as FQDESV (reference sequence). The length of the CDR3 is 14 residues.